This T cell receptor beta chain comes out of a study of shared clonotypes between healthy human individuals. Notes on the study in general: The sole specimen, blood, was sampled, and tissue repertoires likely differ. The naive CD4 repertoires of a handful of donors were compared, and around 5% of clonotypes were shared.

A word on this clone: Antigen specificity is unknown.

This was a deep-level run. The assay was immunoSEQ multiplex PCR, and TCRdb's table has in-frame clones only and misses some. The sample consists of millions of clones, approximately 92% of them appearing once. This CDR3 region has 14 residues. V lost 2 bases to trimming and J lost 0 bases, with 4 bases between them. Germline CDR1 is LNHNV and CDR2 is YYDKDF (reference sequence). This chain connects TRBV15 to TRBJ2-2; D is unclear. This receptor was taken from a man aged 18 to 29 in good health. Sequencing was done on a sample of naive CD4+ T cells sorted from blood. Subset in this sample: CD45RA+ positively selected. CDR3 DNA: TGTGCCACCAGCAGACAACCGAACACCGGGGAGCTGTTTTTT. It codes for CATSRQPNTGELFF.